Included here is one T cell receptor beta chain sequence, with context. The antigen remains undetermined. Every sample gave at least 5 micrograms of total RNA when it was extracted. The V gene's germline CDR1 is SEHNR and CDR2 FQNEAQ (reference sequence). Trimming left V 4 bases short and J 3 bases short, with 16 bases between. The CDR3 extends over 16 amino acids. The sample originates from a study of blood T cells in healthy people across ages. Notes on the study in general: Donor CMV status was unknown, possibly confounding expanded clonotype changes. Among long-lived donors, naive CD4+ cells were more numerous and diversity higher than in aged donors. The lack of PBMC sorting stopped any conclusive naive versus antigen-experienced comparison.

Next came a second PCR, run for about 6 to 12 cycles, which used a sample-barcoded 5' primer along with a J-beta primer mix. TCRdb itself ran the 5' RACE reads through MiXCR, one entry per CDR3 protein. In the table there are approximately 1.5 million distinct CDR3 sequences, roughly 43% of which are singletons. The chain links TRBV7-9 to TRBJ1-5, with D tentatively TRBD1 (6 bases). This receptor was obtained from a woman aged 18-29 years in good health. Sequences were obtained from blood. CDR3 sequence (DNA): TGTGCCAGCAGCTCCAACCTTGGGGGGCACAATCAGCCCCAGCATTTT. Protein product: CASSSNLGGHNQPQHF.